What follows are 25 T cell receptor beta chains derived from one specimen sequenced in a study of shared clonotypes between healthy human individuals. Clones were read by immunoSEQ multiplex PCR, and TCRdb kept only the in-frame ones, dropping some. The table records about 1.5 million clones, approximately 98% of them present only once. Sequencing was done on a sample of naive CD4+ T cells sorted from blood. Subset reported: CD45RA+ positively selected. These receptors came from a man aged 25 to 40 in good health.

The chain links TRBV2 to TRBJ2-7; D gene uncertain. CDR1 and CDR2 from the germline V gene are SNHLY and FYNNEI. The germline V and J ends were trimmed by 6 bases and 1 base, with 16 bases remaining between them. The CDR3 spans 15 residues. CDR3 nucleotides: TGTGCCAGCAGACGAGATCCGACACTTTCCTACGAGCAGTACTTC. It codes for CASRRDPTLSYEQYF.

V is TRBV18 and J is TRBJ2-7; TRBD1 aligns across 9 bases. Looked up from germline, CDR1 is KGHSH and CDR2 is LQKENI. The CDR3 sequence is 15 residues long. J gave up 4 bases and V 1 base, and 5 bases lay outside the gene matches. CDR3 region: CASSPRGTGPYEQYF. As DNA, the CDR3 is TGTGCCAGCTCACCACGGGGGACAGGGCCTTACGAGCAGTACTTC.

On this clone: Relative to the germline gene, one junction end is altered; a read error may explain this. The V gene is TRBV2, the J gene TRBJ2-4, with 9 nucleotides matching TRBD1. There are 10 residues in the CDR3. Germline lookup yields CDR1 SNHLY and CDR2 FYNNEI. The CDR3 loop is CATARDRALF. The CDR3 region has the DNA TGTGCCACCGCCCGGGACAGGGCCTTGTTC.

The genes are TRBV6-1 and TRBJ2-5; D gene ambiguous. The CDR3 is 14 amino acids. CDR1 MNHNS and CDR2 SASEGT come from the germline V gene. V was pared by 7 bases and J by 3 bases, with 15 bases between. The CDR3 bases are TGTGCCAGCACTACCTTAGGCCGAGAAGAGACCCAGTACTTC. It codes for CASTTLGREETQYF.

The chain couples TRBV10-3 to TRBJ2-7; 7 bases fit TRBD1. Germline V gene sequence: CDR1 ENHRY, CDR2 SYGVKD. The CDR3 spans 12 residues. Trimming removed 6 bases from V and 6 bases from J; junction bases left unmatched: 5. CDR3 nucleotide sequence: TGTGCCATCAGACAACAGGGGCCCGAGCAGTACTTC. This sequence encodes CAIRQQGPEQYF.

The gene calls are TRBV18 and TRBJ2-2; the D gene is possibly TRBD1 (6 bases). CDR1 and CDR2 from the germline V gene are KGHSH and LQKENI. This CDR3 is built from 16 residues. Trimming pared 2 bases from V and 1 base from J, leaving 11 bases between. The CDR3 region has the DNA TGTGCCAGCTCACCAAGAGGGGGACGGAACACCGGGGAGCTGTTTTTT. This sequence encodes CASSPRGGRNTGELFF.

This chain links TRBV5-8 with TRBJ2-1; 9 nucleotides line up with TRBD1. V was pared by 4 bases and J by 7 bases, with 9 bases of the junction left unmatched. Germline V gene lookup returns CDR1 SGHTS and CDR2 YDEGEE. The CDR3 extends over 15 amino acids. CDR3 DNA sequence: TGTGCCAGCAGCCTTCGGGACAGGGCCTTGAATGAGCAGTTCTTC. As protein: CASSLRDRALNEQFF.

This clone was seen a single time. Other DNA sequences in this specimen translate into the identical CDR3. This chain joins TRBV7-2 and TRBJ2-7; 9 bases line up with TRBD1. With V trimmed by 1 base and J by 6 bases, 4 bases remained unmatched. The CDR3 totals 14 residues. The V gene's germline CDR1 is SGHTA and CDR2 FQGNSA. Here the CDR3 DNA reads TGTGCCAGCAGCTTAGTGGGACAGGGACGCGAGCAGTACTTC. It specifies CASSLVGQGREQYF.

This sequence joins TRBV5-4 and TRBJ2-2; possibly TRBD1 for D (6 bases). CDR3 length: 14 residues. Deletions cut 4 bases from V and 4 bases from J, with 11 bases between. Germline V gene sequence: CDR1 SGHNT, CDR2 YYREEE (reference sequence). CDR3: CASSATGFTGELFF. The CDR3 DNA sequence: TGTGCCAGCAGCGCTACAGGGTTCACCGGGGAGCTGTTTTTT.

V and J are TRBV29-1 and TRBJ2-5; TRBD1 matches at 8 bases. CDR3 length equals 11 residues. V lost 7 bases, J lost 7 bases, and 5 bases stayed unmatched. Germline V gives CDR1 SQVTM, CDR2 ANQGSEA. CDR3 residues: CSAGTGVTQYF. The CDR3 nucleotides read TGCAGCGCCGGGACAGGAGTGACCCAGTACTTC.

V gene TRBV12-5 combines with J gene TRBJ1-2; D not certain. Trimming took 2 bases from V and 0 from J, leaving 4 bases between them. CDR3 length equals 13 residues. The germline CDR1 and CDR2 sequences are LGHNT and FRNRAP. For the CDR3, the DNA is TGTGCTAGTGGTTTGCCTACTAACTATGGCTACACCTTC. The encoded protein is CASGLPTNYGYTF.

Note on this clone: In the same sample, other DNA sequences code for this CDR3. In nucleotides, the CDR3 is TGTGCCAGCAGCTTAGACAGGACCTACGAGCAGTACTTC. Its protein product is CASSLDRTYEQYF. The chain couples TRBV7-9 to TRBJ2-7, with D perhaps TRBD1 (5 bases). Per germline, CDR1 SEHNR and CDR2 FQNEAQ (reference sequence). With 1 base removed from V and 2 bases from J, the gap between germline ends came to 6 bases. The CDR3 spans 13 residues. Supplemented by reference TRBV7-9 and TRBJ2-7, the full variable domain reads DTGVSQNPRHKITKRGQNVTFRCDPISEHNRLYWYRQTLGQGPEFLTYFQNEAQLEKSRLLSDRFSAERPKGSFSTLEIQRTEQGDSAMYLCASSLDRTYEQYFGPGTRLTVT.

As concerns this clone: Other nucleotide sequences from this sample produce the same CDR3. The chain recombines TRBV19 with TRBJ2-7; D remains unclear. The V and J ends lost 5 bases and 0 bases respectively, with 5 bases between them. CDR3 size: 12 residues. From germline, CDR1 is LNHDA and CDR2 SQIVND (reference sequence). CDR3 nucleotide sequence: TGTGCCAGTAGTGCAGGCTCCTACGAGCAGTACTTC. This encodes CASSAGSYEQYF.

J is TRBJ1-2 and V is TRBV30; unclear D gene. The germline V gene encodes CDR1 GTSNPN and CDR2 SVGIG (reference sequence). This CDR3 has 13 amino acids. Trimming took off 2 bases at V and 0 bases at J, with 7 bases between the two ends. CDR3: CAWSYGSNYGYTF. CDR3 DNA: TGTGCCTGGAGTTACGGATCTAACTATGGCTACACCTTC.

About this clone itself: In the same sample, other DNA sequences code for this CDR3. J is TRBJ1-4 and V is TRBV20-1, with unresolved D. The CDR3 length is 11 residues. The germline V gene has CDR1 DFQATT and CDR2 SNEGSKA (reference sequence). Trimming took off 5 bases at V and 8 bases at J, with 9 bases between the two ends. CDR3 nucleotide sequence: TGCAGTGCTCGCTCGGGGGAAAAACTGTTTTTT. Amino acids: CSARSGEKLFF.

The chain uses TRBV5-1 and TRBJ1-1; perhaps TRBD1 as D (5 bases). V dropped 3 bases and J dropped 3 bases, with 21 bases sitting between them. This CDR3 is 17 amino acids long. CDR1 is SGHRS and CDR2 is YFSETQ in the germline V gene. CDR3 bases: TGCGCCAGCAGCTCCGGGACCGGGGACTGGAGGTACACTGAAGCTTTCTTT. It encodes CASSSGTGDWRYTEAFF.

The chain employs TRBV15 and TRBJ2-7; TRBD1 agrees at 7 bases. The CDR3 is 17 residues long. J gave up 3 bases and V 0 bases, and 11 bases lay outside the gene matches. Germline V gene data show CDR1 as LNHNV and CDR2 as YYDKDF (reference sequence). This CDR3 is CATSRDLSTAGGYEQYF. Here the CDR3 DNA reads TGTGCCACCAGCAGAGATTTGTCGACGGCAGGGGGCTACGAGCAGTACTTC.

On this clone: In the same sample, other DNA sequences code for this CDR3. The V call is TRBV7-6, the J call TRBJ2-3, with TRBD2 matching 8 bases. V lost 1 base and J lost 0; bases outside the gene matches: 3. This CDR3 contains 16 residues. Germline CDR1 reads SGHVS; CDR2 reads FNYEAQ. The CDR3 coding sequence is TGTGCCAGCAGCTTAGGATCTAGCGGGAGCACAGATACGCAGTATTTT. Encoded protein: CASSLGSSGSTDTQYF.

The V gene is TRBV6-1, the J gene TRBJ2-7; 9 positions match TRBD2. Trimming took 5 bases from V and 7 from J; bases not matched to a gene: 9. The CDR3 has 14 residues. Germline V CDR1 and CDR2: MNHNS, SASEGT. Here the CDR3 reads CASSSSGSLWEQYF. DNA for the CDR3: TGTGCCAGCAGTAGTAGCGGGAGTCTGTGGGAGCAGTACTTC.

This sequence joins TRBV7-2 and TRBJ2-3, with TRBD1 as a possible D gene (6 bases). Germline assignment: CDR1 SGHTA and CDR2 FQGNSA. V lost 7 bases to trimming and J lost 4 bases, with 15 bases between them. This CDR3 is 14 amino acids long. The CDR3 loop reads CASNVGRQADTQYF. The CDR3 bases are TGTGCCAGCAACGTGGGGAGACAGGCAGATACGCAGTATTTT.

The sample holds one count of this clone. The CDR3 bases are TGTGCCAGCAGCATTATCGGCGGGACTGAAGCTTTCTTT. Its translation is CASSIIGGTEAFF. The V call is TRBV27, the J call TRBJ1-1; no definite D call. This CDR3 is built from 13 residues. Germline V CDR1 and CDR2: MNHEY, SMNVEV (reference sequence). Trimming pared 6 bases from V and 5 bases from J, leaving 13 bases between.

The V and J genes are TRBV7-9 and TRBJ1-4; TRBD1 might be the D (6 bases). V was shortened by 7 bases and J by 10 bases, with 16 bases between the two germline ends. In germline, CDR1 is SEHNR, CDR2 FQNEAQ (reference sequence). The CDR3 has 13 residues. The CDR3 sequence: CASTFKGGAKLFF. CDR3 nucleotide sequence: TGTGCCAGCACCTTTAAGGGGGGTGCAAAACTGTTTTTT.

The gene calls are TRBV7-8 and TRBJ2-5, with D perhaps matching TRBD2 (6 bases). This CDR3 contains 14 residues. Trimming took 5 bases from V and 2 from J, leaving 12 bases between them. Germline V gene sequence: CDR1 SGHVS, CDR2 FQNEAQ. Written as DNA, the CDR3 is TGTGCCAGCAGCCCCCCCGGGGGACAAGAGACCCAGTACTTC. Its protein product is CASSPPGGQETQYF.

The V call is TRBV7-3, the J call TRBJ2-2; no reliable D call. The CDR3 runs to 15 residues. From germline, CDR1 is SGHTA and CDR2 FQGTGA. Trimming left V 5 bases short and J 5 bases short, with 15 bases between. CDR3 sequence reads: CASSPRPRATGELFF. CDR3 bases: TGTGCCAGCAGCCCCCGACCACGGGCAACCGGGGAGCTGTTTTTT. Complete variable domain (other parts from reference TRBV7-3 and TRBJ2-2): GAGVSQTPSNKVTEKGKYVELRCDPISGHTALYWYRQSLGQGPEFLIYFQGTGAADDSGLPNDRFFAVRPEGSVSTLKIQRTERGDSAVYLCASSPRPRATGELFFGEGSRLTVL.

This chain joins TRBV7-2 and TRBJ2-1; a possible D gene is TRBD2 (6 bases). CDR3 size: 15 residues. Germline lookup yields CDR1 SGHTA and CDR2 FQGNSA. The germline V and J ends were trimmed by 1 base and 4 bases, with 11 bases remaining between them. CDR3 loop: CASSLDVSGYNEQFF. For the CDR3, the DNA is TGTGCCAGCAGCTTAGATGTTAGCGGATACAATGAGCAGTTCTTC.